These 9 T cell receptor beta chains originate from one sample sequenced in a study of T cell clonality in common variable immunodeficiency. Study outcomes and limitations: In common variable immunodeficiency, TCR beta chains reportedly carried fewer deletions and N-nucleotide insertions.

Assay: immunoSEQ multiplex PCR; the TCRdb copy retains only in-frame clones and omits some. The sample gives about 35,000 clones, none seen only once, and the top ten clones hold 28%. Which antigens these TCRs recognize remains unknown. Material for sequencing was peripheral blood mononuclear cells. The receptors derive from a human donor with common variable immunodeficiency.

In its sample, this clone was seen many times. The CDR3 sequence is CAWSGPTGREVNTEAFF. The CDR3 DNA, read in part, is TGTGCCTGGAGCGGTCCCACAGGGCGAGAAGTGAACACTGAA. The chain uses TRBV30 and TRBJ1-1, with D tentatively TRBD1 (6 bases). The read terminates 3 residues before the CDR3 end, so the remaining end is supplied by the germline J gene. Between the trimmed V and J ends, which lost 3 bases and 0 bases, there was a span of 20 bases. This CDR3 comprises 17 residues. Per germline, CDR1 GTSNPN and CDR2 SVGIG (reference sequence).

This clone was seen ten or more times. The CDR3 is cut off 3 residues early in the read; its end comes from the germline J gene. The chain uses TRBV18 and TRBJ1-1; tentatively, D is TRBD1 (5 bases). V lost 3 bases and J 0 bases, leaving 11 bases between the germline ends. The CDR3 runs to 15 residues. Germline CDR1 KGHSH, CDR2 LQKENI. CDR3 DNA, as far as it was read: TGTGCCAGCTCACCTAGAGAGGGGTTGAACACTGAA. As protein: CASSPREGLNTE. The whole CDR3 protein reads CASSPREGLNTEAFF.

In the case of this clone: The DNA ends 3 residues before the CDR3 does, and the rest of the CDR3 is filled in from the germline J gene. The J gene is TRBJ2-5, the V gene TRBV2; 11 bases align to TRBD1. This CDR3 has 14 amino acids. Germline CDR1 reads SNHLY; CDR2 reads FYNNEI. V lost 6 bases and J lost 4; bases outside the gene matches: 4. This chain's CDR3 is CASRDRGPRETQYF. CDR3 bases read: TGTGCCAGCAGGGACAGGGGGCCCCGAGAGACC.

In its sample, this clone was seen many times. The sequence runs out 3 residues before the end of the CDR3; the remainder is reconstructed from the germline J gene. The chain carries TRBV5-6 and TRBJ1-2; TRBD1 aligns across 9 bases. The CDR3 runs 15 residues. Germline CDR1 SGHDT, CDR2 YYEEEE. The junction had 8 bases not matched to a gene; V was cut back by 3 bases and J by 5 bases. The CDR3 spells CASSSLDRGLYGYTF. Incomplete CDR3 DNA: TGTGCCAGCAGCTCGTTGGACAGGGGCCTTTATGGC. The entire variable domain, with the rest obtained from reference TRBV5-6 and TRBJ1-2, is as follows: DAGVTQSPTHLIKTRGQQVTLRCSPKSGHDTVSWYQQALGQGPQFIFQYYEEEERQRGNFPDRFSGHQFPNYSSELNVNALLLGDSALYLCASSSLDRGLYGYTFGSGTRLTVV.

Ten or more counts support this clone. The read finishes 3 residues shy of the CDR3 end, and the germline J gene is used to complete it. The chain has TRBV7-3 and TRBJ2-1; a weak D match, TRBD1 (5 bases). CDR1 and CDR2 (germline): SGHTA, FQGTGA. This CDR3 contains 14 residues. The V and J ends lost 5 bases and 9 bases respectively, with 17 bases between them. CDR3 DNA, as far as it was read: TGTGCCAGCAGCCTAGTAGTGCGTGACAGTGAG. Translating gives CASSLVVRDSE. In full, the CDR3 is CASSLVVRDSEQFF.

This clone was seen many times. The observed sequence ends 3 residues before the CDR3 terminus, with the missing tail filled in from the germline J gene. This chain connects TRBV6-4 to TRBJ1-1; D might be TRBD1 (5 bases). This CDR3 is built from 14 residues. The germline V gene encodes CDR1 MRHNA and CDR2 SNTAGT. Trimming shortened V by 3 bases and J by 5 bases, and 13 bases separated the two germline ends. The CDR3 sequence is CASSETRGRTEAFF. CDR3 DNA (partial): TGTGCCAGCAGTGAAACGCGGGGACGGACTGAA.

This clone was detected ten times or more. From the germline J gene comes the end of the CDR3, since the read stops 3 residues before it. V and J are TRBV20-1 and TRBJ1-2, with unresolved D. The CDR3 runs to 13 residues. Germline assignment: CDR1 DFQATT and CDR2 SNEGSKA (reference sequence). The germline V and J ends were trimmed by 6 bases and 4 bases, with 15 bases remaining between them. CDR3: CSALLGGFYGYTF. The sequenced CDR3 bases are TGCAGTGCCCTACTAGGAGGTTTCTATGGC.

This clone turned up a few times. The read terminates 3 residues before the CDR3 end, so the remaining end is supplied by the germline J gene. This sequence joins TRBV5-1 and TRBJ2-2, with D tentatively TRBD2 (7 bases). Germline assignment: CDR1 SGHRS and CDR2 YFSETQ. The CDR3 length is 16 residues. Trimming removed 0 bases from V and 2 bases from J, with 11 bases in between. The CDR3 bases that were read are TGCGCCAGCAGCTTGGAGGGGGGGCCCAACACCGGGGAG. Protein sequence: CASSLEGGPNTGE. The complete CDR3 sequence is CASSLEGGPNTGELFF.

A note on this clone: The DNA ends 3 residues before the CDR3 does, and the rest of the CDR3 is filled in from the germline J gene. J is TRBJ1-6 and V is TRBV30; the D is unclear. Trimming pared 2 bases from V and 7 bases from J, leaving 3 bases between. The CDR3 has 11 amino acids. Germline CDR1 is GTSNPN and CDR2 is SVGIG (reference sequence). CDR3 sequence reads: CAWSTNSPLHF. The CDR3 bases that were read are TGTGCCTGGAGTACAAATTCACCC.